This is a list of T cell receptor beta chains from one sample in a study of T cell responses to AZD1222 COVID-19 vaccine. The table came from immunoSEQ multiplex PCR; TCRdb's copy has only in-frame clones and leaves some out. This sample has 200,000 or so clones, with 85% to 95% found just once. The sample in question was peripheral blood, obtained on day 0 of MenACWY control vaccination. Source of these receptors: an adult in good health. The CDR3 runs from the conserved cysteine through the conserved F or W. A D gene is named only where the DNA matches it firmly. Not all rows give a size; the values are once, few, many and, for expanded clones, a class.

cdr3_aa,cdr3_nt,v_call,j_call,d_call,clone_size
CAWSVVSPEQYF,TGTGCCTGGAGTGTGGTTAGCCCCGAGCAGTACTTC,TRBV30,TRBJ2-7,NA,NA
CASRGTGGSGTEAFF,TGTGCCAGCAGGGGGACAGGGGGTTCGGGGACTGAAGCTTTCTTT,TRBV6-5,TRBJ1-1,TRBD1,NA
CASSLEFQGSFSPLHF,TGCGCCAGCAGCTTGGAATTCCAGGGGTCTTTCTCACCCCTCCACTTT,TRBV5-1,TRBJ1-6,NA,once
CAWRGAGVFSPLHF,TGTGCCTGGAGGGGGGCAGGGGTGTTTTCACCCCTCCACTTT,TRBV30,TRBJ1-6,NA,NA
CASSGALVQGVSEAFF,TGTGCCAGCTCAGGAGCCTTAGTGCAGGGGGTATCTGAAGCTTTCTTT,TRBV18,TRBJ1-1,TRBD1,NA
CAIRPGVGSPLHF,TGTGCCATCAGGCCGGGCGTGGGTTCACCCCTCCACTTT,TRBV10-3,TRBJ1-6,NA,once
CASDPQRVTEAFF,TGTGCCAGCGACCCCCAAAGGGTGACTGAAGCTTTCTTT,TRBV2,TRBJ1-1,NA,NA
CASSHRQQGTTYEQYF,TGTGCCAGCAGCCATCGACAGCAAGGCACAACCTACGAGCAGTACTTC,TRBV3-1/TRBV3-2,TRBJ2-7,NA,once
CASSFDRANNSPLHF,TGTGCCAGCAGCTTCGACAGGGCAAACAATTCACCCCTCCACTTT,TRBV7-2,TRBJ1-6,TRBD1,NA
CASSFGDRENTIYF,TGTGCCAGCAGCTTTGGCGACAGGGAAAACACCATATATTTT,TRBV5-4,TRBJ1-3,TRBD1,NA
CASSLSGSDNTGELFF,TGCGCCAGCAGCTTGTCGGGGAGCGACAACACCGGGGAGCTGTTTTTT,TRBV5-1,TRBJ2-2,NA,NA
CATQDPGGSYNEQFF,TGTGCCACTCAGGACCCAGGGGGCTCCTACAATGAGCAGTTCTTC,TRBV6-5,TRBJ2-1,TRBD1,NA
CASSLEGRGSNYGYTF,TGTGCCAGCAGCTTAGAAGGTCGCGGCAGCAACTATGGCTACACCTTC,TRBV11-3,TRBJ1-2,NA,NA
CASSHDSYEQYF,TGTGCCAGCAGCCACGACTCCTACGAGCAGTACTTC,TRBV4-2,TRBJ2-7,NA,NA
CASSSRGYGYTF,TGTGCCAGCAGTTCCAGGGGCTATGGCTACACCTTC,TRBV7-9,TRBJ1-2,NA,NA
CASSEQDGSTNEKLFF,TGCGCCAGCAGCGAGCAAGACGGCTCAACTAATGAAAAACTGTTTTTT,TRBV5-1,TRBJ1-4,NA,NA
CASSLTYQETQYF,TGTGCCAGCAGCTTAACGTACCAAGAGACCCAGTACTTC,TRBV7-9,TRBJ2-5,NA,NA
CASSRQGSSYNEQFF,TGTGCCAGCAGCCGACAGGGAAGCTCCTACAATGAGCAGTTCTTC,TRBV6-2/TRBV6-3,TRBJ2-1,TRBD1,NA
CATKSYGYTF,TGTGCCACCAAAAGTTATGGCTACACCTTC,TRBV10-3,TRBJ1-2,NA,NA
CASRSGTGTYEQYF,TGTGCCAGCAGATCCGGGACAGGGACCTACGAGCAGTACTTC,TRBV6-5,TRBJ2-7,TRBD1,NA
CASRGWQGVNQPQHF,TGTGCCAGCAGAGGATGGCAGGGAGTCAATCAGCCCCAGCATTTT,TRBV27,TRBJ1-5,NA,NA
CAISDPRRLAGVVGLFF,TGTGCCATCAGTGACCCCCGGCGGCTAGCGGGGGTGGTGGGGCTGTTTTTT,TRBV10-3,TRBJ2-2,TRBD2,NA
CASSRTDSGSYNEQFF,TGCGCCAGCAGCCGGACGGACAGTGGCTCCTACAATGAGCAGTTCTTC,TRBV4-1,TRBJ2-1,NA,NA
CASTPSGQMGRTNYGYTF,TGCGCCAGTACCCCTTCGGGACAGATGGGAAGAACTAACTATGGCTACACCTTC,TRBV10-2,TRBJ1-2,TRBD1,NA
CASSQGQNNQPQHF,TGCGCCAGCAGCCAAGGACAGAACAATCAGCCCCAGCATTTT,TRBV4-1,TRBJ1-5,NA,NA
CASSLAGQGYSPLHF,TGTGCCAGCAGTTTAGCGGGACAGGGGTATTCACCCCTCCACTTT,TRBV27,TRBJ1-6,TRBD1,NA
CAIRGTENRWRGYTF,TGTGCCATCAGGGGGACGGAAAACCGCTGGAGGGGCTACACCTTC,TRBV10-3,TRBJ1-2,NA,NA
CAWSVAGAYNEQFF,TGTGCCTGGAGTGTGGCGGGGGCCTACAATGAGCAGTTCTTC,TRBV30,TRBJ2-1,TRBD2,NA
CASSPGQVFDFYGYTF,TGTGCCAGCAGCCCCGGACAGGTGTTCGATTTTTATGGCTACACCTTC,TRBV5-4,TRBJ1-2,TRBD1,NA
CASSLATPIREKLFF,TGTGCCAGCAGCTTAGCGACCCCGATCCGTGAAAAACTGTTTTTT,TRBV7-9,TRBJ1-4,NA,NA
CASSPPGGGNSPLHF,TGTGCCAGCTCACCACCCGGAGGGGGGAATTCACCCCTCCACTTT,TRBV18,TRBJ1-6,NA,NA
CASSLDFGGGVYEQFF,TGTGCCAGCAGCTTAGATTTCGGAGGGGGGGTATATGAGCAGTTCTTC,TRBV11-1,TRBJ2-1,NA,once
CASSLDNEQFF,TGTGCCAGCAGCTTAGACAATGAGCAGTTCTTC,TRBV7-9,TRBJ2-1,NA,NA
CASSGGQKINYGYTF,TGTGCCAGCAGTGGTGGACAGAAGATAAACTATGGCTACACCTTC,TRBV2,TRBJ1-2,NA,once
CASSRTGESGETQYF,TGCGCCAGCAGCCGGACAGGGGAAAGTGGCGAGACCCAGTACTTC,TRBV5-1,TRBJ2-5,TRBD1,NA
CASSYATSGIAYEQYF,TGTGCCAGCAGTTACGCGACTAGCGGGATTGCCTACGAGCAGTACTTC,TRBV6-2/TRBV6-3,TRBJ2-7,TRBD2,NA
CASSKGGDGYTF,TGTGCCAGCAGTAAAGGAGGGGATGGCTACACCTTC,TRBV2,TRBJ1-2,NA,NA
CASTPGGAGELFF,TGTGCCAGCACCCCGGGCGGTGCCGGGGAGCTGTTTTTT,TRBV7-2,TRBJ2-2,NA,NA
CASSVGTRDQPQHF,TGTGCCAGCAGCGTCGGGACAAGGGATCAGCCCCAGCATTTT,TRBV9,TRBJ1-5,NA,NA
CASSPWGGGPDGELFF,TGTGCCAGCAGCCCATGGGGCGGGGGGCCGGACGGGGAGCTGTTTTTT,TRBV11-2,TRBJ2-2,TRBD2,once
CASSLITSGGNTDTQYF,TGTGCCAGCAGCTTAATAACTAGCGGGGGAAACACAGATACGCAGTATTTT,TRBV13,TRBJ2-3,TRBD2,NA
CASSLGREPYEQYF,TGTGCCAGCAGCTTAGGGAGGGAACCCTACGAGCAGTACTTC,TRBV7-9,TRBJ2-7,NA,NA
CAIGTGPSPLHF,TGTGCCATCGGGACAGGCCCTTCACCCCTCCACTTT,TRBV10-3,TRBJ1-6,TRBD1,NA
CASSESRQGAREQYF,TGTGCCAGCAGTGAAAGTCGACAGGGAGCTCGCGAGCAGTACTTC,TRBV28,TRBJ2-7,TRBD1,NA
CAWGLDSNQPQHF,TGTGCCTGGGGCCTGGACAGCAATCAGCCCCAGCATTTT,TRBV30,TRBJ1-5,NA,NA
CASSTKGGKSEAFF,TGTGCCAGCAGCACTAAGGGGGGGAAGTCTGAAGCTTTCTTT,TRBV5-4,TRBJ1-1,NA,NA
CASSQDRVSTHYGYTF,TGTGCCAGCAGCCAGGACAGGGTTTCAACCCACTATGGCTACACCTTC,TRBV5-5,TRBJ1-2,TRBD1,NA
CASSPQLGTANTEAFF,TGCGCCAGCAGCCCACAACTGGGGACAGCGAACACTGAAGCTTTCTTT,TRBV5-1,TRBJ1-1,TRBD1,once
CASSFTTGTEAFF,TGTGCCAGCAGTTTCACGACAGGGACTGAAGCTTTCTTT,TRBV27,TRBJ1-1,TRBD1,NA
CASSLRTDRTFNYGYTF,TGTGCCAGCAGTTTGAGGACTGACCGAACATTTAACTATGGCTACACCTTC,TRBV27,TRBJ1-2,NA,NA